The 5 T cell receptor beta chains given below trace back to one sample, sequenced in a study of regulatory T cells in long-lasting Graves disease (dated by TCRdb to about 2021). Receptors were amplified or captured by multiplex PCR. Sequencer: Illumina HiSeq 4000. CDR3 regions were amplified by Arm-PCR with iRepertoire HTBI primers to construct TCR beta libraries. Through fastp at Q25 and MiXCR, TCRdb rebuilt clones from the public reads, retaining in-frame beta chains. Identical CDR3 proteins give one entry, which carries the most common genes and DNA. This sample is represented by under 450,000 distinct CDR3 sequences; under 20% of them were singletons. The ten largest clones capture 20% to 25% of the sample. According to the study, the label for this sample's time point signals: newly diagnosed GD, antithyroid drugs for less than 3 months. For both TCR sequencing and RNA sequencing, RNA was extracted from PBMCs in TRIzol.

These same records also appear under a second study, on T cells in Graves' hyperthyroidism and ophthalmopathy.

The sequencing here drew on peripheral blood mononuclear cells (PBMCs), taken at new diagnosis, from a patient treated with antithyroid drugs. The source is a woman between 18 and 29 years old with Graves disease. Donor details come from another sample of the same person, matched by shared clones.

This clonotype was detected a few times. The J gene is TRBJ2-3, the V gene TRBV20-1; D call uncertain. Between the trimmed V and J ends, which lost 1 base and 3 bases, there was a span of 11 bases. CDR3 length: 14 residues. CDR1 is DFQATT and CDR2 is SNEGSKA in the germline V gene (reference sequence). For the CDR3, the DNA is TGCAGTGCTAGAGCCCCCTACGCGACAGATACGCAGTATTTT. Translating it yields CSARAPYATDTQYF.

V gene TRBV11-2 combines with J gene TRBJ2-5, with D unresolved. Germline V lookup: CDR1 SGHAT, CDR2 FQNNGV. The germline V and J ends were trimmed by 1 base and 3 bases, with 9 bases remaining between them. This CDR3 spans 14 amino acids. The CDR3 DNA sequence: TGTGCCAGCAGCTTAGGCCTCGATAAAGAGACCCAGTACTTC. Protein sequence: CASSLGLDKETQYF. The whole variable domain, filled in from reference TRBV11-2 and TRBJ2-5, reads EAGVAQSPRYKIIEKRQSVAFWCNPISGHATLYWYQQILGQGPKLLIQFQNNGVVDDSQLPKDRFSAERLKGVDSTLKIQPAKLEDSAVYLCASSLGLDKETQYFGPGTRLLVL.

This clonotype was counted at least ten times. The CDR3 loop is CSARVGQGAAGYTF. The CDR3 DNA follows: TGCAGTGCTAGAGTGGGACAGGGGGCAGCTGGCTACACCTTC. The rearrangement links TRBV20-1 to TRBJ1-2; the match to TRBD1 covers 12 bases. The CDR3 contains 14 residues. Germline CDR1 reads DFQATT; CDR2 reads SNEGSKA (reference sequence). V gave up 1 base and J gave up 7 bases; unmatched junction bases: 4.

The chain links TRBV14 to TRBJ2-5; D is perhaps TRBD2 (5 bases). The germline V gene has CDR1 SGHDN and CDR2 FVKESK. Trimming cost V 1 base and J 2 bases, with 11 bases left between them. The CDR3 length is 15 residues. The CDR3 bases are TGTGCCAGCAGCCAAGGTCTGTGGACTCAAGAGACCCAGTACTTC. Encoded protein: CASSQGLWTQETQYF.

This clonotype occurred a few times. CDR3 protein: CASSRSISTNEKLFF. The CDR3, as DNA: TGTGCCAGCAGCCGGAGTATTTCAACTAATGAAAAACTGTTTTTT. The chain carries TRBV9 and TRBJ1-4; D unclear. Trimming took 4 bases from V and 0 from J, leaving 10 bases between them. This CDR3 is 15 amino acids long. From germline, CDR1 is SGDLS and CDR2 YYNGEE.